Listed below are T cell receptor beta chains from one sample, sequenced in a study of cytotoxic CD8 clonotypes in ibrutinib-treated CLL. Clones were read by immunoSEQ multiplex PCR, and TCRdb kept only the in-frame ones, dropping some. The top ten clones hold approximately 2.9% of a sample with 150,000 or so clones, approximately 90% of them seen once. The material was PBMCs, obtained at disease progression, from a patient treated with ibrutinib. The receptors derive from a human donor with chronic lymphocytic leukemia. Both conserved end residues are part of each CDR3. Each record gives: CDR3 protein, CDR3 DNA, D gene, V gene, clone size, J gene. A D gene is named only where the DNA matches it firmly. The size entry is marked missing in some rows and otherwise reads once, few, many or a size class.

cdr3_aa: CASSLPGLVRQETQYF
cdr3_nt: TGTGCCAGCAGCTTACCAGGGCTGGTACGGCAAGAGACCCAGTACTTC
d_call: NA
v_call: TRBV7-8
clone_size: NA
j_call: TRBJ2-5

cdr3_aa: CASSPGQGSSGANVLTF
cdr3_nt: TGCGCCAGCAGCCCTGGGCAGGGCTCCTCTGGGGCCAACGTCCTGACTTTC
d_call: NA
v_call: TRBV10-1
clone_size: NA
j_call: TRBJ2-6

cdr3_aa: CASSLNRQGRTEAFF
cdr3_nt: TGTGCCAGCAGTTTGAACCGACAGGGAAGGACTGAAGCTTTCTTT
d_call: TRBD1
v_call: TRBV14
clone_size: NA
j_call: TRBJ1-1

cdr3_aa: CAWSSLGLAGIQKTQYF
cdr3_nt: TGTGCCTGGAGTTCTTTGGGACTAGCGGGAATCCAGAAGACCCAGTACTTC
d_call: TRBD2
v_call: TRBV30
clone_size: NA
j_call: TRBJ2-5

cdr3_aa: CASSGAGRLAQETQYF
cdr3_nt: TGTGCCAGCAGCGGGGCCGGTAGGTTGGCACAAGAGACCCAGTACTTC
d_call: NA
v_call: TRBV4-2
clone_size: NA
j_call: TRBJ2-5

cdr3_aa: CSALPGLERGKNIQYF
cdr3_nt: TGCAGCGCTCTCCCGGGACTCGAGAGAGGCAAAAACATTCAGTACTTC
d_call: NA
v_call: TRBV29-1
clone_size: NA
j_call: TRBJ2-4

cdr3_aa: CASSLSLAGVREQYF
cdr3_nt: TGTGCCAGCAGCTTAAGCCTAGCGGGAGTTAGAGAGCAGTACTTC
d_call: TRBD2
v_call: TRBV7-3
clone_size: NA
j_call: TRBJ2-7

cdr3_aa: CASSLAPDATEAFF
cdr3_nt: TGCGCCAGCAGCTTGGCTCCGGACGCTACTGAAGCTTTCTTT
d_call: NA
v_call: TRBV5-1
clone_size: NA
j_call: TRBJ1-1

cdr3_aa: CASSLSGGRVDEQFF
cdr3_nt: TGTGCCAGCAGCTTATCCGGCGGGAGGGTCGATGAGCAGTTCTTC
d_call: TRBD2
v_call: TRBV11-1
clone_size: NA
j_call: TRBJ2-1

cdr3_aa: CASRTGTSGRNEQFF
cdr3_nt: TGTGCCAGCAGAACGGGGACTAGCGGGAGGAATGAGCAGTTCTTC
d_call: TRBD2
v_call: TRBV28
clone_size: NA
j_call: TRBJ2-1

cdr3_aa: CAWAEGLNTEAFF
cdr3_nt: TGTGCCTGGGCGGAGGGACTGAACACTGAAGCTTTCTTT
d_call: NA
v_call: TRBV30
clone_size: NA
j_call: TRBJ1-1

cdr3_aa: CATSRDLGSGSYNEQFF
cdr3_nt: TGTGCCACCAGCAGAGATCTGGGTAGCGGGTCTTACAATGAGCAGTTCTTC
d_call: TRBD2
v_call: TRBV15
clone_size: NA
j_call: TRBJ2-1

cdr3_aa: CASSQTGTRSGEQFF
cdr3_nt: TGCGCCAGCAGCCAGACGGGGACTAGGTCCGGGGAGCAGTTCTTC
d_call: TRBD2
v_call: TRBV4-3
clone_size: NA
j_call: TRBJ2-1

cdr3_aa: CASTITGLTDTGELFF
cdr3_nt: TGTGCCAGCACCATTACAGGGCTCACGGACACCGGGGAGCTGTTTTTT
d_call: NA
v_call: TRBV18
clone_size: NA
j_call: TRBJ2-2

cdr3_aa: CSVSGLAGANTGELFF
cdr3_nt: TGCAGCGTCTCCGGACTAGCGGGAGCCAACACCGGGGAGCTGTTTTTT
d_call: TRBD2
v_call: TRBV29-1
clone_size: NA
j_call: TRBJ2-2

cdr3_aa: CASSSDREMYNEQFF
cdr3_nt: TGTGCCAGCAGCTCGGACAGGGAAATGTACAATGAGCAGTTCTTC
d_call: TRBD1
v_call: TRBV7-3
clone_size: NA
j_call: TRBJ2-1

cdr3_aa: CASSFGQTAQETQYF
cdr3_nt: TGTGCCAGCAGCTTTGGACAAACAGCGCAAGAGACCCAGTACTTC
d_call: NA
v_call: TRBV11-2
clone_size: NA
j_call: TRBJ2-5

cdr3_aa: CASSPSVSYEQYF
cdr3_nt: TGTGCCAGCAGCCCATCCGTATCCTACGAGCAGTACTTC
d_call: NA
v_call: TRBV11-2
clone_size: NA
j_call: TRBJ2-7

cdr3_aa: CASSSGQGVPYEQYF
cdr3_nt: TGTGCCAGCAGCTCCGGACAGGGGGTACCCTACGAGCAGTACTTC
d_call: TRBD1
v_call: TRBV7-9
clone_size: NA
j_call: TRBJ2-7

cdr3_aa: CASSPGTGKNYGYTF
cdr3_nt: TGTGCCAGTAGTCCCGGGACAGGGAAAAACTATGGCTACACCTTC
d_call: TRBD1
v_call: TRBV19
clone_size: NA
j_call: TRBJ1-2

cdr3_aa: CASSLARLAEHNEQFF
cdr3_nt: TGTGCCAGCAGCTTGGCCCGGCTAGCGGAACACAATGAGCAGTTCTTC
d_call: TRBD2
v_call: TRBV5-6
clone_size: once
j_call: TRBJ2-1

cdr3_aa: CASSLGSGGRAYEQYF
cdr3_nt: TGTGCCAGCAGCTTAGGCAGCGGGGGTCGGGCCTACGAGCAGTACTTC
d_call: TRBD2
v_call: TRBV7-6
clone_size: NA
j_call: TRBJ2-7

cdr3_aa: CASSLDLITGTYEAFF
cdr3_nt: TGTGCCAGCAGCTTAGACTTAATAACCGGGACGTATGAAGCTTTCTTT
d_call: NA
v_call: TRBV11-3
clone_size: NA
j_call: TRBJ1-1

cdr3_aa: CASSQVQGAGGETQYF
cdr3_nt: TGCGCCAGCAGCCAAGTGCAGGGGGCCGGGGGGGAGACCCAGTACTTC
d_call: NA
v_call: TRBV4-3
clone_size: NA
j_call: TRBJ2-5

cdr3_aa: CASSLPPRPPGEQFF
cdr3_nt: TGTGCCAGCAGCTTACCACCCCGGCCGCCCGGTGAGCAGTTCTTC
d_call: NA
v_call: TRBV7-3
clone_size: NA
j_call: TRBJ2-1

cdr3_aa: CASSSGDRPGQPQHF
cdr3_nt: TGTGCCAGCAGTTCCGGGGACAGGCCGGGACAGCCCCAGCATTTT
d_call: TRBD1
v_call: TRBV28
clone_size: NA
j_call: TRBJ1-5

cdr3_aa: CASSAGQGADYGYTF
cdr3_nt: TGTGCCAGCAGTGCAGGACAGGGGGCGGACTATGGCTACACCTTC
d_call: TRBD1
v_call: TRBV6-6
clone_size: NA
j_call: TRBJ1-2

cdr3_aa: CASSRDRGVNEQFF
cdr3_nt: TGTGCCAGCAGCCGGGACAGGGGAGTAAATGAGCAGTTCTTC
d_call: TRBD1
v_call: TRBV27
clone_size: NA
j_call: TRBJ2-1

cdr3_aa: CASSLSRANYGYTF
cdr3_nt: TGTGCCAGCAGTTTATCGCGTGCAAACTATGGCTACACCTTC
d_call: NA
v_call: TRBV27
clone_size: NA
j_call: TRBJ1-2

cdr3_aa: CAWTPGLGTDTQYF
cdr3_nt: TGTGCCTGGACCCCGGGGTTGGGCACAGATACGCAGTATTTT
d_call: NA
v_call: TRBV30
clone_size: once
j_call: TRBJ2-3

cdr3_aa: CASSPWAGDNQPQHF
cdr3_nt: TGTGCCAGCTCCCCTTGGGCAGGTGATAATCAGCCCCAGCATTTT
d_call: NA
v_call: TRBV6-5
clone_size: NA
j_call: TRBJ1-5

cdr3_aa: CASRHRAGGLRLNEQFF
cdr3_nt: TGCGCCAGCAGACATAGAGCGGGAGGCCTAAGACTGAATGAGCAGTTCTTC
d_call: TRBD2
v_call: TRBV10-2
clone_size: NA
j_call: TRBJ2-1

cdr3_aa: CASSLSSNQPQHF
cdr3_nt: TGTGCCAGCAGCTTATCGAGCAATCAGCCCCAGCATTTT
d_call: NA
v_call: TRBV11-2
clone_size: NA
j_call: TRBJ1-5

cdr3_aa: CASSGSGSRYEQYF
cdr3_nt: TGTGCCAGCAGTGGTAGCGGGAGTAGATACGAGCAGTACTTC
d_call: TRBD2
v_call: TRBV28
clone_size: once
j_call: TRBJ2-7

cdr3_aa: CASSYSVQGNTIYF
cdr3_nt: TGTGCCAGCAGTTACAGCGTACAGGGAAACACCATATATTTT
d_call: NA
v_call: TRBV6-5
clone_size: NA
j_call: TRBJ1-3

cdr3_aa: CSVDAWREVNEQFF
cdr3_nt: TGCAGCGTTGATGCGTGGCGGGAGGTTAATGAGCAGTTCTTC
d_call: TRBD2
v_call: TRBV29-1
clone_size: NA
j_call: TRBJ2-1

cdr3_aa: CASSEVLTKNTEAFF
cdr3_nt: TGTGCCAGCAGTGAAGTCTTGACTAAGAACACTGAAGCTTTCTTT
d_call: NA
v_call: TRBV6-1
clone_size: NA
j_call: TRBJ1-1

cdr3_aa: CASSRTELTGELFF
cdr3_nt: TGTGCCAGCAGCCGGACAGAGCTCACCGGGGAGCTGTTTTTT
d_call: NA
v_call: TRBV27
clone_size: NA
j_call: TRBJ2-2

cdr3_aa: CASSLRTGGEGGELFF
cdr3_nt: TGTGCCAGCAGTTTACGAACAGGGGGTGAGGGCGGGGAGCTGTTTTTT
d_call: TRBD1
v_call: TRBV27
clone_size: NA
j_call: TRBJ2-2

cdr3_aa: CASSQSKGDRVYEQYF
cdr3_nt: TGTGCCAGCAGCCAAAGTAAGGGGGATCGGGTCTACGAGCAGTACTTC
d_call: NA
v_call: TRBV11-3
clone_size: NA
j_call: TRBJ2-7

cdr3_aa: CATSRGLAGGFGSYEQYF
cdr3_nt: TGTGCCACCAGCAGAGGACTAGCGGGAGGGTTTGGGTCCTACGAGCAGTACTTC
d_call: TRBD2
v_call: TRBV15
clone_size: NA
j_call: TRBJ2-7

cdr3_aa: CASSETGVRGYTF
cdr3_nt: TGTGCCAGCAGTGAAACAGGGGTTCGGGGCTACACCTTC
d_call: TRBD1
v_call: TRBV6-1
clone_size: NA
j_call: TRBJ1-2

cdr3_aa: CASSSWGLAGTDTQYF
cdr3_nt: TGCGCCAGCAGCTCCTGGGGACTAGCGGGCACAGATACGCAGTATTTT
d_call: TRBD2
v_call: TRBV5-1
clone_size: NA
j_call: TRBJ2-3

cdr3_aa: CASSITFQTLNTEAFF
cdr3_nt: TGTGCCAGTAGTATAACCTTTCAAACACTGAACACTGAAGCTTTCTTT
d_call: NA
v_call: TRBV19
clone_size: once
j_call: TRBJ1-1

cdr3_aa: CASSFRTDSEAFF
cdr3_nt: TGTGCCAGCAGTTTTCGGACAGACAGTGAAGCTTTCTTT
d_call: NA
v_call: TRBV27
clone_size: NA
j_call: TRBJ1-1

cdr3_aa: CAWSHQRTTGNTIYF
cdr3_nt: TGTGCCTGGAGTCACCAACGGACTACTGGAAACACCATATATTTT
d_call: NA
v_call: TRBV30
clone_size: NA
j_call: TRBJ1-3

cdr3_aa: CASSSGGRLGEQPQHF
cdr3_nt: TGTGCCAGTAGTAGCGGAGGGAGGCTCGGGGAACAGCCCCAGCATTTT
d_call: NA
v_call: TRBV19
clone_size: NA
j_call: TRBJ1-5

cdr3_aa: CASKGGDTQYF
cdr3_nt: TGTGCCAGCAAGGGTGGGGATACGCAGTATTTT
d_call: NA
v_call: TRBV11-3
clone_size: NA
j_call: TRBJ2-3